The rows below give T cell receptor beta chains drawn from one sample of a study of shared clonotypes between healthy human individuals. This table comes from immunoSEQ multiplex PCR, and its TCRdb copy is limited to in-frame clones, with some not included. The profile shows millions of clones, 85% to 95% of them singletons. Sequenced material: naive CD4+ T cells sorted from blood. These receptors were obtained from a man aged 18 to 29 in good health. Each CDR3 is given with its conserved first and last residue. D genes are given only for firm matches. Expanded clones get a size class; other rows say once, few or many, or leave the size out.

clone size	D gene	J gene	V gene	CDR3 protein	CDR3 DNA
NA	NA	TRBJ1-1	TRBV4-2	CASSQAPRVSW	TGTGCCAGCAGCCAAGCACCCCGGGTGTCATGG
once	NA	TRBJ2-7	TRBV6-5	CASSKGPTYEQYF	TGTGCCAGCAGTAAGGGCCCGACCTACGAGCAGTACTTC
NA	NA	TRBJ1-5	TRBV30	CAWSLGSQPQHF	TGTGCCTGGAGTCTCGGGAGTCAGCCCCAGCATTTT
NA	NA	TRBJ2-1	TRBV18	CASSPSPAKGEQFF	TGTGCCAGCTCACCATCACCGGCAAAGGGTGAGCAGTTCTTC
NA	NA	TRBJ2-4	TRBV29-1	CSVRDTLAKNIQYF	TGCAGCGTACGGGACACGTTAGCCAAAAACATTCAGTACTTC
NA	TRBD1	TRBJ2-2	TRBV10-1	CASSPGQGYTGELFF	TGCGCCAGCAGCCCGGGACAGGGGTACACCGGGGAGCTGTTTTTT
NA	NA	TRBJ1-4	TRBV28	CASSRGGGEKLFF	TGTGCCAGCAGTAGGGGAGGGGGTGAAAAACTGTTTTTT
NA	NA	TRBJ1-2	TRBV29-1	CSVSGLGGYTF	TGCAGCGTTTCGGGCCTGGGGGGCTACACCTTC
NA	NA	TRBJ1-5	TRBV5-6	CASSFSAGTTNQPQHF	TGTGCCAGCAGTTTTTCCGCCGGGACAACTAATCAGCCCCAGCATTTT
NA	NA	TRBJ2-2	TRBV7-3	CASSVTTGELFF	TGTGCCAGCAGCGTGACCACCGGGGAGCTGTTTTTT
NA	NA	TRBJ2-7	TRBV4-3	CASSQEGGTLYEQYF	TGCGCCAGCAGCCAAGAGGGCGGGACCCTCTACGAGCAGTACTTC
NA	NA	TRBJ2-7	TRBV30	CAWGGQPIYEQYF	TGTGCCTGGGGCGGACAGCCGATCTACGAGCAGTACTTC
NA	TRBD1	TRBJ2-7	TRBV7-2	CASSPRQGKYEQYF	TGTGCCAGCAGCCCGAGACAGGGGAAGTACGAGCAGTACTTC
NA	TRBD1	TRBJ1-4	TRBV18	CASSPALLGQGEGEKLFF	TGTGCCAGCTCACCGGCCTTACTAGGACAGGGAGAAGGTGAAAAACTGTTTTTT
once	NA	TRBJ1-1	TRBV4-1	CASSQLLSGTEAFF	TGCGCCAGCAGCCAATTGCTGTCGGGGACTGAAGCTTTCTTT
NA	NA	TRBJ1-5	TRBV10-3	CAISEMGGQPQHF	TGTGCCATCAGTGAGATGGGGGGTCAGCCCCAGCATTTT
NA	NA	TRBJ2-5	TRBV7-2	CASSWGWQGETQYF	TGTGCCAGCAGCTGGGGGTGGCAGGGAGAGACCCAGTACTTC
once	NA	TRBJ1-2	TRBV10-3	CAISPDQYGYTF	TGTGCCATCAGCCCAGACCAGTATGGCTACACCTTC
NA	NA	TRBJ1-2	TRBV28	CASTIKIGNYGYTF	TGTGCCAGCACCATTAAGATCGGAAACTATGGCTACACCTTC
NA	NA	TRBJ1-1	TRBV9	CASSPDPNTEAFF	TGTGCCAGCAGTCCCGACCCGAACACTGAAGCTTTCTTT
NA	TRBD1	TRBJ1-6	TRBV6-1	CASGQGNHYNSPLHF	TGTGCCAGTGGACAGGGAAATCATTATAATTCACCCCTCCACTTT
NA	TRBD2	TRBJ2-7	TRBV5-1	CASSLTSGNYEQYF	TGCGCCAGCAGCTTGACTAGCGGTAATTACGAGCAGTACTTC
NA	NA	TRBJ1-2	TRBV29-1	CSVEGARGRSGYTF	TGCAGCGTTGAAGGCGCCCGAGGGCGGTCTGGCTACACCTTC
NA	NA	TRBJ1-6	TRBV5-1	CASSLSSSGPLNSPLHF	TGCGCCAGCAGCTTGTCATCCTCGGGTCCCCTTAATTCACCCCTCCACTTT
once	NA	TRBJ1-5	TRBV28	CASTKGMWNQPQHF	TGTGCCAGCACGAAGGGGATGTGGAATCAGCCCCAGCATTTT
NA	NA	TRBJ2-5	TRBV20-1	CSACDQETQYF	TGCAGTGCCTGTGATCAAGAGACCCAGTACTTC
NA	TRBD2	TRBJ2-5	TRBV5-4	CASSLVGETSVQETQYF	TGTGCCAGCAGCTTGGTGGGGGAGACTAGCGTTCAAGAGACCCAGTACTTC
once	NA	TRBJ2-7	TRBV7-2	CASSSERAGQGEQYF	TGTGCCAGCAGCTCTGAGCGGGCAGGTCAGGGCGAGCAGTACTTC
NA	TRBD1	TRBJ2-7	TRBV2	CASRATGGSEQYF	TGTGCCTCCAGAGCTACAGGGGGTTCCGAGCAGTACTTC
NA	NA	TRBJ2-7	TRBV25-1	CASAPEFYEQYF	TGTGCCAGCGCCCCCGAATTCTACGAGCAGTACTTC
NA	NA	TRBJ1-1	TRBV2	CASSEQVAFF	TGTGCCAGCAGTGAACAGGTAGCTTTCTTT
once	TRBD2	TRBJ2-3	TRBV9	CASSSRLAGITDTQYF	TGTGCCAGCAGCTCAAGACTAGCGGGGATCACAGATACGCAGTATTTT
NA	TRBD2	TRBJ2-3	TRBV15	CATKGLASRGTQYF	TGTGCCACCAAGGGACTAGCGAGTCGGGGTACGCAGTATTTT
NA	NA	TRBJ1-5	TRBV5-1	CASSLEGSNQPQHF	TGCGCCAGCAGCTTGGAAGGATCCAATCAGCCCCAGCATTTT
NA	NA	TRBJ2-2	TRBV5-1	CASSSGRPNTGELFF	TGCGCCAGCAGCTCCGGACGGCCGAACACCGGGGAGCTGTTTTTT
NA	TRBD2	TRBJ2-1	TRBV10-1	CATSGLDDNEQFF	TGCGCCACCTCGGGACTAGACGACAATGAGCAGTTCTTC
once	NA	TRBJ2-2	TRBV5-1	CASSLISGSNTGELFF	TGCGCCAGCAGCTTGATTTCGGGCTCAAACACCGGGGAGCTGTTTTTT
NA	TRBD1	TRBJ1-4	TRBV5-1	CASSLTGTGHNEKLFF	TGCGCCAGCAGCCTAACCGGGACAGGGCATAATGAAAAACTGTTTTTT
NA	TRBD1	TRBJ2-6	TRBV5-4	CASSLVLGGASGANVLTF	TGTGCCAGCAGCTTGGTTCTAGGGGGCGCATCTGGGGCCAACGTCCTGACTTTC
NA	NA	TRBJ1-2	TRBV7-2	CASSLGSGINYGYTF	TGTGCCAGCAGCTTAGGTTCAGGGATAAACTATGGCTACACCTTC
NA	NA	TRBJ1-5	TRBV27	CASSLKGGQPQHF	TGTGCCAGCAGTTTAAAGGGGGGTCAGCCCCAGCATTTT
NA	TRBD1	TRBJ1-5	TRBV2	CASRRDRGPNQPQHF	TGTGCCAGCAGGAGAGACAGGGGACCCAATCAGCCCCAGCATTTT
NA	TRBD2	TRBJ2-3	TRBV6-5	CASSYSGTTNTQYF	TGTGCCAGCAGTTACTCTGGGACTACCAATACGCAGTATTTT
NA	NA	TRBJ2-7	TRBV5-1	CASSLISRGEQYF	TGCGCCAGCAGCTTGATATCTCGTGGCGAGCAGTACTTC
NA	TRBD1	TRBJ1-1	TRBV5-4	CASSLAGTGRTEAFF	TGTGCCAGCAGCTTGGCCGGGACAGGGAGAACTGAAGCTTTCTTT
NA	NA	TRBJ2-5	TRBV5-3	CARRFRHQETQYF	TGTGCCAGAAGGTTTCGGCACCAAGAGACCCAGTACTTC
few	TRBD1	TRBJ1-6	TRBV19	CATGGGVNSPLHF	TGTGCCACCGGAGGGGGCGTTAATTCACCCCTCCACTTT
NA	NA	TRBJ1-2	TRBV9	CASSPREAAVGYTF	TGTGCCAGCAGCCCGCGGGAGGCGGCCGTTGGCTACACCTTC
NA	NA	TRBJ1-5	TRBV30	CAWTQDRGNQPQHF	TGTGCCTGGACACAGGATCGGGGGAATCAGCCCCAGCATTTT
NA	NA	TRBJ1-6	TRBV2	CASETDYNSPLHF	TGTGCCAGCGAGACAGACTATAATTCACCCCTCCACTTT
NA	NA	TRBJ1-3	TRBV7-9	CASSLGGGTNSGNTIYF	TGTGCCAGCAGCTTAGGGGGTGGAACTAACTCTGGAAACACCATATATTTT
NA	NA	TRBJ1-1	TRBV20-1	CSVSGNTEAFF	TGCAGTGTTTCTGGGAACACTGAAGCTTTCTTT
once	NA	TRBJ2-1	TRBV5-1	CASSTGTISSYNEQFF	TGCGCCAGCAGCACCGGGACAATTAGCTCCTACAATGAGCAGTTCTTC
NA	NA	TRBJ2-1	TRBV2	CASSELYNEQFF	TGTGCCAGCAGTGAATTATACAATGAGCAGTTCTTC